Following are 26 T cell receptor beta chains from one sample sequenced in a study of shared clonotypes between healthy human individuals. Selected positively for CCR7 and CD45RO-negative, naive CD8 cells excluded terminally differentiated effector memory CD45RA+ cells. The protocol was immunoSEQ multiplex PCR, while the TCRdb copy is restricted to in-frame clones and leaves out a portion. Of millions of clones listed, just under 95% are singletons. Sequencing was done on a sample of naive CD8+ T cells sorted from blood. The receptors were gathered from a man aged 18-30 years in good health.

This clone was seen once. The chain is built from TRBV30 and TRBJ1-2, with 7 bases that match TRBD1. Per the germline V gene, CDR1 is GTSNPN and CDR2 is SVGIG (reference sequence). The ends lost 0 bases at V and 1 base at J; junction bases unmatched: 5. This CDR3 region has 15 residues. The CDR3 DNA is TGTGCCTGGAGTGTTTGGGACAGTCTTAACTATGGCTACACCTTC. Its protein product is CAWSVWDSLNYGYTF.

Notes on this clone: Different DNA sequences within this sample yield the same CDR3. This chain links TRBV27 with TRBJ2-3; D is possibly TRBD2 (5 bases). The CDR3 contains 14 residues. CDR1 and CDR2 (germline): MNHEY, SMNVEV (reference sequence). V dropped 0 bases and J dropped 4 bases, with 8 bases sitting between them. The CDR3 region is CASSLSGGADTQYF. For the CDR3, the DNA is TGTGCCAGCAGTTTATCCGGAGGAGCAGATACGCAGTATTTT.

This clone was seen just once. This chain links TRBV6-4 with TRBJ1-5; D unclear. This CDR3 region has 19 residues. Trimming cost V 0 bases and J 2 bases, with 20 bases left between them. Germline lookup yields CDR1 MRHNA and CDR2 SNTAGT. The CDR3 region is CASSDSKLLGEDGNQPQHF. CDR3 sequence (DNA): TGTGCCAGCAGTGACTCGAAATTGTTGGGAGAGGATGGCAATCAGCCCCAGCATTTT.

The chain employs TRBV5-1 and TRBJ2-7, with TRBD2 identical over 10 bases. The V segment lost 4 bases and the J segment 0 bases; nucleotides outside the gene matches: 4. The germline V gene encodes CDR1 SGHRS and CDR2 YFSETQ. The CDR3 runs to 15 residues. DNA of the CDR3: TGCGCCAGCAGCCCGACTAGCGGGCTCTCCTACGAGCAGTACTTC. Protein sequence: CASSPTSGLSYEQYF.

This sequence joins TRBV7-9 and TRBJ2-1, with 11 bases aligning to TRBD2. V was pared by 6 bases and J by 6 bases, with 13 bases of the junction left unmatched. CDR1 is SEHNR, CDR2 FQNEAQ, per germline (reference sequence). The CDR3 sequence is 17 residues long. CDR3 region: CASRPTTSGTLGNEQFF. The DNA for the CDR3 is TGTGCCAGCAGACCCACGACTAGCGGGACCCTGGGCAATGAGCAGTTCTTC.

The rearrangement joins TRBV2 to TRBJ1-1; weak D call: TRBD1 (5 bases). V was clipped by 4 bases and J by 6 bases, with 12 bases between them. The CDR3 totals 13 residues. The germline V gene has CDR1 SNHLY and CDR2 FYNNEI. The CDR3 DNA follows: TGTGCCAGCAGTGGCGGGGAGGGGCCTGAAGCTTTCTTT. It codes for CASSGGEGPEAFF. Full variable domain (outside the CDR3, taken from reference TRBV2 and TRBJ1-1): EPEVTQTPSHQVTQMGQEVILRCVPISNHLYFYWYRQILGQKVEFLVSFYNNEISEKSEIFDDQFSVERPDGSNFTLKIRSTKLEDSAMYFCASSGGEGPEAFFGQGTRLTVV.

The chain has TRBV4-3 and TRBJ2-7; D is perhaps TRBD2 (6 bases). CDR1 is LGHNA and CDR2 is YSLEER in the germline V gene. CDR3 length equals 16 residues. The V and J ends lost 1 base and 0 bases respectively, with 13 bases between them. CDR3 region: CASSQVAWGDSYEQYF. For the CDR3, the DNA is TGCGCCAGCAGCCAAGTGGCCTGGGGGGACTCCTACGAGCAGTACTTC.

This clone appeared a few times. The chain joins TRBV4-3 to TRBJ2-1, with TRBD1 matching 9 bases. In germline, CDR1 is LGHNA, CDR2 YSLEER. This CDR3 spans 15 amino acids. V trimming: 0 bases; J trimming: 6 bases; junction bases outside the gene matches: 3. The CDR3 is CASSQEQGAVNEQFF. CDR3 nucleotides: TGCGCCAGCAGCCAAGAACAGGGGGCGGTCAATGAGCAGTTCTTC.

V usage is TRBV19 and J usage is TRBJ2-2; perhaps TRBD2 as D (6 bases). Trimming pared 5 bases from V and 5 bases from J, leaving 15 bases between. The CDR3 contains 15 residues. Germline CDR1 reads LNHDA; CDR2 reads SQIVND (reference sequence). The CDR3 DNA sequence: TGTGCCAGTAGTGATCGCGGGGAAGAGACCGGGGAGCTGTTTTTT. Residues: CASSDRGEETGELFF.

This clone was found once. The chain joins TRBV7-6 to TRBJ2-2; 12 bases are shared with TRBD2. Per the germline V gene, CDR1 is SGHVS and CDR2 is FNYEAQ. This CDR3 comprises 16 residues. The V and J ends lost 5 bases and 7 bases, in that order; junction bases with no gene match: 8. CDR3 sequence (DNA): TGTGCCAGCAGCCCTGCTAGCGGGGGGGCCGGCGGGGAGCTGTTTTTT. This gives the protein CASSPASGGAGGELFF. The full variable domain, in which reference TRBV7-6 and TRBJ2-2 provide the parts outside the CDR3, is GAGVSQSPRYKVTKRGQDVALRCDPISGHVSLYWYRQALGQGPEFLTYFNYEAQQDKSGLPNDRFSAERPEGSISTLTIQRTEQRDSAMYRCASSPASGGAGGELFFGEGSRLTVL.

V is TRBV19 and J is TRBJ2-2; 7 nucleotides match TRBD1. The germline CDR1 and CDR2 sequences are LNHDA and SQIVND (reference sequence). V gave up 0 bases and J gave up 6 bases; unmatched junction bases: 4. The CDR3 sequence is 15 residues long. The CDR3 DNA reads as TGTGCCAGTAGTATAGACCCAACAGGGGCCGGGGAGCTGTTTTTT. It is translated as CASSIDPTGAGELFF. The full variable domain, rest sourced from reference TRBV19 and TRBJ2-2, is DGGITQSPKYLFRKEGQNVTLSCEQNLNHDAMYWYRQDPGQGLRLIYYSQIVNDFQKGDIAEGYSVSREKKESFPLTVTSAQKNPTAFYLCASSIDPTGAGELFFGEGSRLTVL.

The gene calls are TRBV5-6 and TRBJ2-7; 7 nucleotides match TRBD1. The CDR3 length is 14 residues. Germline lookup yields CDR1 SGHDT and CDR2 YYEEEE. With 5 bases clipped from V and 4 bases from J, the junction kept 9 bases outside the gene matches. CDR3: CASRATGTEYEQYF. The CDR3 DNA reads as TGTGCCAGCAGAGCCACCGGGACAGAATACGAGCAGTACTTC.

CDR3 nucleotides: TGTGCCAGCAGCCAAGGGACAGCCGATGACCGGGGCCAGTACTTC. Its protein product is CASSQGTADDRGQYF. The rearrangement joins TRBV14 to TRBJ2-5, with D possibly being TRBD1 (6 bases). The CDR3 runs to 15 residues. The V gene's germline CDR1 is SGHDN and CDR2 FVKESK. V lost 1 base, J lost 10 bases, and 19 bases lay in between.

The V and J genes are TRBV10-3 and TRBJ1-6; D ambiguous. The CDR3 has 15 residues. The V gene's germline CDR1 is ENHRY and CDR2 SYGVKD. V lost 3 bases, J lost 5 bases, and 11 bases lay in between. As DNA, the CDR3 is TGTGCCATCAGTGACCCTCCCGGGGATAATTCACCCCTCCACTTT. Protein product: CAISDPPGDNSPLHF.

The chain is built from TRBV19 and TRBJ1-1; D remains unclear. The CDR3 totals 13 residues. V gave up 4 bases and J gave up 4 bases, with 10 bases separating them. CDR1 and CDR2 from the germline V gene are LNHDA and SQIVND (reference sequence). CDR3 nucleotides: TGTGCCAGTAGTAGCCTGGGAACCACTGAAGCTTTCTTT. It specifies CASSSLGTTEAFF.

V is TRBV2 and J is TRBJ1-5; possibly TRBD1 for D (5 bases). Germline values: CDR1 SNHLY, CDR2 FYNNEI. There are 16 residues in the CDR3. Trimming pared 3 bases from V and 1 base from J, leaving 13 bases between. Here the CDR3 reads CASSDLAEGSNQPQHF. The CDR3 bases are TGTGCCAGCAGTGATTTGGCAGAGGGGAGCAATCAGCCCCAGCATTTT. The whole variable domain, remainder taken from reference TRBV2 and TRBJ1-5, is EPEVTQTPSHQVTQMGQEVILRCVPISNHLYFYWYRQILGQKVEFLVSFYNNEISEKSEIFDDQFSVERPDGSNFTLKIRSTKLEDSAMYFCASSDLAEGSNQPQHFGDGTRLSIL.

The rearrangement links TRBV30 to TRBJ2-7, with D hard to call. With 2 bases removed from V and 2 bases from J, the gap between germline ends came to 13 bases. Germline CDR1 and CDR2: GTSNPN and SVGIG (reference sequence). The CDR3 is made up of 14 amino acids. Here the CDR3 DNA reads TGTGCCTGGAGTTTGTGGTCCCTAGCCTACGAGCAGTACTTC. Translated: CAWSLWSLAYEQYF.

As concerns this clone: Other DNA sequences from this sample encode an identical CDR3 as well. J is TRBJ1-1 and V is TRBV18; D uncertain. The CDR3 runs 13 residues. Germline CDR1 and CDR2: KGHSH and LQKENI. The V gene lost 0 bases and the J gene lost 2 bases, with 4 bases spanning the gap. As DNA, the CDR3 is TGTGCCAGCTCACCACCGGCTAACACTGAAGCTTTCTTT. Translated, it gives CASSPPANTEAFF.

A single count supports this clone. J is TRBJ1-1 and V is TRBV27; tentative D call: TRBD1 (5 bases). Germline CDR1 MNHEY, CDR2 SMNVEV (reference sequence). V was trimmed by 6 bases and J by 12 bases, leaving 20 bases between them. The CDR3 spans 13 residues. The CDR3 sequence: CASRPIRDPGTFF. CDR3 DNA sequence: TGTGCCAGCAGGCCGATCCGGGACCCCGGAACTTTCTTT.

V gene TRBV6-6 combines with J gene TRBJ2-7, with a weak D call TRBD2 (5 bases). Per the germline V gene, CDR1 is MNHNY and CDR2 is SVGAGI (reference sequence). Deletions cut 5 bases from V and 3 bases from J, with 11 bases between. The CDR3 totals 13 residues. The chain's CDR3 is CASSPPGFYEQYF. Here the CDR3 DNA reads TGTGCCAGCAGTCCCCCGGGGTTCTACGAGCAGTACTTC.

Comment on this clone: The sample holds other DNA sequences that translate to the same CDR3. V usage is TRBV7-9 and J usage is TRBJ2-5, with a possible D match to TRBD2 (5 bases). Germline CDR1 SEHNR, CDR2 FQNEAQ (reference sequence). V gave up 5 bases and J gave up 2 bases, with 9 bases separating them. The CDR3 sequence is 13 residues long. DNA of the CDR3: TGTGCCAGCAGCCCCGAGGGACAAGAGACCCAGTACTTC. Residues: CASSPEGQETQYF.

J is TRBJ2-5 and V is TRBV15, with TRBD2 matching over 14 bases. Germline CDR1 is LNHNV and CDR2 is YYDKDF (reference sequence). The V and J ends lost 5 bases and 5 bases, in that order; junction bases with no gene match: 10. This CDR3 comprises 17 residues. CDR3 region: CATSEGTSGSFDETQYF. CDR3 DNA sequence: TGTGCCACCAGCGAGGGGACTAGCGGGAGTTTCGATGAGACCCAGTACTTC. Together with reference TRBV15 and TRBJ2-5, the CDR3 gives the full variable domain: DAMVIQNPRYQVTQFGKPVTLSCSQTLNHNVMYWYQQKSSQAPKLLFHYYDKDFNNEADTPDNFQSRRPNTSFCFLDIRSPGLGDTAMYLCATSEGTSGSFDETQYFGPGTRLLVL.

The chain combines TRBV4-1 with TRBJ2-7; D not resolved. V lost 0 bases, J lost 0 bases, and 12 bases lay in between. The CDR3 runs to 16 residues. From germline, CDR1 is MGHRA and CDR2 YSYEKL. DNA of the CDR3: TGCGCCAGCAGCCAAGATCTTCGCGGTTCCTCCTACGAGCAGTACTTC. Its translation is CASSQDLRGSSYEQYF.

The J gene is TRBJ1-2, the V gene TRBV13; TRBD1 might be the D (5 bases). The CDR3 has 15 residues. V lost 7 bases, J lost 7 bases, and 22 bases lay in between. Germline V gene data show CDR1 as PRHDT and CDR2 as FYEKMQ (reference sequence). The DNA of the CDR3 is TGTGCCAGCACCCACTGGGGGTGGGAAGGCTCTGGCTACACCTTC. It translates to CASTHWGWEGSGYTF. The full variable domain, in which reference TRBV13 and TRBJ1-2 provide the parts outside the CDR3, is AAGVIQSPRHLIKEKRETATLKCYPIPRHDTVYWYQQGPGQDPQFLISFYEKMQSDKGSIPDRFSAQQFSDYHSELNMSSLELGDSALYFCASTHWGWEGSGYTFGSGTRLTVV.

The J gene is TRBJ2-7, the V gene TRBV7-9; 13 bases agree with TRBD2. This CDR3 is 17 amino acids long. With V trimmed by 1 base and J by 6 bases, 9 bases remained unmatched. CDR1 and CDR2 from the germline V gene are SEHNR and FQNEAQ (reference sequence). CDR3 bases: TGTGCCAGCAGCTTAGTAGGACTAGCGGGAGATAAGATCGAGCAGTACTTC. Amino acids: CASSLVGLAGDKIEQYF.

The V call is TRBV4-3, the J call TRBJ2-5; weak D call: TRBD1 (6 bases). The V gene lost 1 base and the J gene lost 4 bases, with 10 bases spanning the gap. The germline V gene encodes CDR1 LGHNA and CDR2 YSLEER. CDR3 length: 14 amino acids. The CDR3 DNA sequence: TGCGCCAGCAGCCAAGTGGGGGCGGGAGAGACCCAGTACTTC. The encoded protein is CASSQVGAGETQYF.